The following is a T cell receptor beta chain sequence with its context. This clone was counted once. This clone's antigen is unknown. The record has no base qualities; no much larger clone is one base away. Here V drops 3 bases and J drops 0 bases, and the junction holds 18 bases not matched to any gene. In the germline V gene, CDR1 corresponds to MGHRA and CDR2 to YSYEKL. From its cysteine to its phenylalanine, the CDR3 spans 22 amino acids. Only the CDR3 DNA is retained, 66 bases long and in frame from the first base. This entry comes from a study of PD-L1 blockade in urothelial cancer (dated by TCRdb to 2017 to 2019). Regarding the study in general: Therapy was started around 2014 for all patients, and atezolizumab 1,200 mg was administered intravenously every 3 weeks. About nine tenths of the roughly 29 patients were identified as males with urothelial cancer of bladder origin, and a prior smoking history was reported by 18 of 29 patients. An ECOG performance status of 0 or 1 was recorded for the patients, and 0 to 3 prior chemotherapy regimens had been received by the patients. Blood samples were analyzed 3 weeks after the start of treatment (second dose) and 6 weeks after the start of treatment. A median of roughly 140,000 T cells and 80,000 to 95,000 unique TCRs was obtained from blood samples, and a median clonality of roughly 0.08 was observed. An exploratory multi-omic analysis was conducted of the somatic, immune and clinical correlates of response to PD-L1 blockade with atezolizumab in urothelial cancer. Pretreatment tumor samples, along with matched peripheral blood collected serially before and after atezolizumab treatment, underwent TCR sequencing. Durable clinical benefit was defined as a progression-free survival longer than 6 months, and TCR features were additionally tested against progression-free survival and overall survival. In the same patients, whole exome sequencing and RNA sequencing of pretreatment tumors were performed in addition to TCR sequencing. Durable clinical benefit was achieved by nine patients but not by the remaining 20. Twenty-nine patients had pretreatment blood TCR-seq, approximately 24 had at least one posttreatment blood collection, and approximately 24 had tumor TCR-seq.

To estimate absolute template abundance from read counts, synthetic TCR analog templates were spiked into each PCR. The immunoSEQ assay was used to amplify TCRbeta CDR3 regions from genomic DNA with bias-controlled V and J gene primers. Rearranged TCRbeta segments were sequenced at approximately 20X coverage. In the paper's pipeline: Clustering was used to correct sequencing errors, and CDR3s were annotated against IMGT so that V, D and J genes could be assigned. Downstream analyses used only productive TCRbeta rearrangements and left out out-of-frame or stop-codon sequences. Clonality was computed as one minus Shannon entropy normalized by the log of the number of unique productive sequences. Clones differing between time points or between blood and tumor were identified by Fisher's exact test with Benjamini-Hochberg correction at adjusted p below 0.01. As stored in TCRdb, this immuneACCESS dataset retains in-frame rearrangements with V and J assigned. A fraction of the clones does not appear; measured against another copy, unresolved V genes explain less than half of the discrepancy, and the remainder lacks a known reason. The D gene and trimming were derived from the DNA, and the V and J assignments and clone size from that table. Here the sample has roughly 56,000 clones; over 75% occur a single time. Of the sample, approximately 4.7% falls within the top ten clones.

What the authors observed across the whole study: At 3 weeks after the start of treatment, tumor-associated TCR clones in peripheral blood had expanded more in patients with durable benefit (n ≈ 23, p = 0.022). A pretreatment peripheral blood TCR clonality below the median was linked to improved progression-free and overall survival. Because the sample size was small (n ≈ 27) and many of the analyses were exploratory, the results are meant to be hypothesis-generating.

The cohort included 29 patients with locally advanced or metastatic urothelial carcinoma who were treated at Memorial Sloan Kettering on a trial protocol. Peripheral blood mononuclear cells were collected from each patient pretreatment and during treatment, giving between 1 and 8 total time points per patient. The Qiagen DNeasy Blood extraction kit was used to purify genomic DNA from total PBMCs and tumor samples. Collected pretreatment and during treatment, PBMCs were isolated and stored as previously described. The chain is encoded by TRBV4-1 joined to TRBJ2-1, with 12 bases in between that match TRBD2. The sequence was obtained from a man between 70 and 80 years old with urothelial cancer. The source was PBMCs, collected around atezolizumab (anti-PD-L1) treatment. The sequenced DNA is TGCGCCAGCAGCCAGCCTAGCGGGAGGGCCCCATTGAGCCCCAGCTCCTACAATGAGCAGTTCTTC. It specifies CASSQPSGRAPLSPSSYNEQFF.